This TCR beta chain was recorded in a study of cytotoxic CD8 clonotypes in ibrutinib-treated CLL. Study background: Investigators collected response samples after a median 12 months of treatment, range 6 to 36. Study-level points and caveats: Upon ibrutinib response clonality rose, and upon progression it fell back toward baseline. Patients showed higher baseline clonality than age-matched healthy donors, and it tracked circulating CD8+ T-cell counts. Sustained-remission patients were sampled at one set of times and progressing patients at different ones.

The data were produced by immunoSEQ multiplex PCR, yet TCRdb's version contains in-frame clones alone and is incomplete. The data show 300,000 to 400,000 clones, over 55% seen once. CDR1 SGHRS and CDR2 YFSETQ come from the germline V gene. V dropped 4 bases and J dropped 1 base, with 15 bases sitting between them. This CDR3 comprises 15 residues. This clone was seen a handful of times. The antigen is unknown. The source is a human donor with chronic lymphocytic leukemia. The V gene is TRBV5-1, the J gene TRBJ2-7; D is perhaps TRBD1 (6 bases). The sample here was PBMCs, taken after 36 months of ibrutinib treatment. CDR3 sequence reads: CASSTVGGGSYEQYF. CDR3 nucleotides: TGCGCCAGCAGCACGGTAGGGGGTGGATCCTACGAGCAGTACTTC. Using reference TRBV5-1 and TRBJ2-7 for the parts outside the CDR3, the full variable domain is KAGVTQTPRYLIKTRGQQVTLSCSPISGHRSVSWYQQTPGQGLQFLFEYFSETQRNKGNFPGRFSGRQFSNSRSEMNVSTLELGDSALYLCASSTVGGGSYEQYFGPGTRLTVT.